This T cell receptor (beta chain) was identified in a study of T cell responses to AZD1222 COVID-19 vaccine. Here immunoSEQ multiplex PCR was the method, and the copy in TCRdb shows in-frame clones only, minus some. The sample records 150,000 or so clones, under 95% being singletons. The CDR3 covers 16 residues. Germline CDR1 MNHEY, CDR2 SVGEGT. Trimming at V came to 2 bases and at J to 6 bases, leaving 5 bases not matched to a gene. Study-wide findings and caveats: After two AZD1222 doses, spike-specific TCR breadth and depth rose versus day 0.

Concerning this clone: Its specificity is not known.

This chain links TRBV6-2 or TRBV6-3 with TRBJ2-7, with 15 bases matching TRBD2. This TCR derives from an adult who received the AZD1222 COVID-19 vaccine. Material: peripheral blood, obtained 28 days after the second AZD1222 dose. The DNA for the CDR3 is TGTGCCAGCAGTTACCCCGGACTAGCGGGAGGGTCCGAGCAGTACTTC. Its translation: CASSYPGLAGGSEQYF.